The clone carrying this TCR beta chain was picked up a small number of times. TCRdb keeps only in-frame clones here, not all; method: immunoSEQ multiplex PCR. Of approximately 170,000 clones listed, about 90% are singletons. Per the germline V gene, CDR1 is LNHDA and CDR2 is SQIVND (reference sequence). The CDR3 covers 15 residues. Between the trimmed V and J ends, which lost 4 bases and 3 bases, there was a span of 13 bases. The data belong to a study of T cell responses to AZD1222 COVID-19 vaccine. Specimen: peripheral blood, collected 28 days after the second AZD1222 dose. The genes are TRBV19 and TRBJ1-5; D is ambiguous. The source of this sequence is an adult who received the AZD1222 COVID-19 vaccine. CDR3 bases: TGTGCCAGTAGTACTCGACTCGGACCCAATCAGCCCCAGCATTTT. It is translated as CASSTRLGPNQPQHF.